These 26 T cell receptor beta chains share one sample of origin, sequenced in a study of blood T cells in healthy people across ages. A second PCR of about 6 to 12 cycles used a sample-barcoded 5' primer and a J-beta primer mix. TCRdb reprocessed the 5' RACE reads via MiXCR and lists one record per CDR3 protein. The sample carries more than 650,000 distinct CDR3 sequences, around a quarter recorded once. The sample was also reused in another study, on T cells of mothers and their children.

The specimen sequenced was blood. These receptors all stem from a boy younger than 18 in good health.

This clonotype was seen only a few times. The CDR3 region has the DNA TGTGCCAGCAGCCAAGATCTGGGAGGGGGTACCGGGGAGCTGTTTTTT. Amino acid sequence: CASSQDLGGGTGELFF. The V and J genes are TRBV4-2 and TRBJ2-2, with a tentative D call TRBD2 (7 bases). V was pared by 0 bases and J by 5 bases, with 13 bases between. CDR3 length: 16 amino acids. Germline V gene sequence: CDR1 LGHNA, CDR2 YNFKEQ.

The chain links TRBV28 to TRBJ2-5; D is perhaps TRBD2 (7 bases). The J call could be wrong; TRBJ2-1 is a better fit for the DNA end. Germline CDR1 is MDHEN and CDR2 is SYDVKM. The CDR3 length is 14 residues. Here the CDR3 DNA reads TGTGCCAGCAGTAACGGGGGGCGTTACAATGAGCAGTTCTTC. Translation gives CASSNGGRYNEQFF.

On this clonotype: The junction differs from germline at one of its ends, possibly a read error. The chain uses TRBV24-1 and TRBJ2-1, with D maybe TRBD1 (6 bases). Germline CDR1 KGHDR, CDR2 SFDVKD. The CDR3 sequence is 13 residues long. The CDR3 is CAISDQLTGEWFF. The CDR3 nucleotides are TGTGCCATCAGTGACCAATTGACAGGCGAGTGGTTCTTC.

This clonotype was recorded a few times. The chain is built from TRBV2 and TRBJ1-5, with D unclear. CDR3 size: 15 residues. Germline values: CDR1 SNHLY, CDR2 FYNNEI. V lost 5 bases, J lost 5 bases, and 16 bases lay in between. The CDR3 region has the DNA TGTGCCAGCAGTTCGACATACCTTACGGATCAGCCCCAGCATTTT. It encodes CASSSTYLTDQPQHF.

The J gene is TRBJ2-7, the V gene TRBV7-6; the D gene is possibly TRBD1 (6 bases). The V and J ends lost 5 bases and 1 base respectively, with 15 bases between them. This CDR3 is built from 15 residues. Germline V gene data show CDR1 as SGHVS and CDR2 as FNYEAQ. The CDR3 protein is CASSPPNRVSYEQYF. The CDR3 nucleotides read TGTGCCAGCAGCCCCCCCAACAGGGTTTCCTACGAGCAGTACTTC.

This clonotype was picked up a small number of times. This chain uses TRBV27 with TRBJ2-5, with 9 bases identical to TRBD1. The end of the DNA fits TRBJ2-7 better, so the J call may be wrong. CDR1 is MNHEY and CDR2 is SMNVEV in the germline V gene (reference sequence). This CDR3 is built from 15 residues. The CDR3 nucleotides read TGTGCCAGCAGCCCCTCCCGGGACAGGGCCTACGAGCAGTACTTC. Encoded protein: CASSPSRDRAYEQYF.

The J gene is TRBJ1-4, the V gene TRBV2; possibly TRBD1 for D (5 bases). Per germline, CDR1 SNHLY and CDR2 FYNNEI. V was shortened by 1 base and J by 3 bases, with 9 bases between the two germline ends. The CDR3 runs 15 residues. Here the CDR3 reads CASSEEGVANEKLFF. The CDR3 bases are TGTGCCAGCAGTGAAGAAGGGGTTGCTAATGAAAAACTGTTTTTT. The full variable domain, with the rest looked up from reference TRBV2 and TRBJ1-4, is EPEVTQTPSHQVTQMGQEVILRCVPISNHLYFYWYRQILGQKVEFLVSFYNNEISEKSEIFDDQFSVERPDGSNFTLKIRSTKLEDSAMYFCASSEEGVANEKLFFGSGTQLSVL.

The chain combines TRBV28 with TRBJ2-5, with 15 bases lining up with TRBD2. The J call could be wrong; TRBJ2-7 is a better fit for the DNA end. Germline CDR1 and CDR2: MDHEN and SYDVKM. The CDR3 runs to 15 residues. CDR3 residues: CASSLGTSGRNEQYF. The CDR3, as DNA: TGTGCCAGCAGCTTAGGGACTAGCGGGAGGAACGAGCAGTACTTC.

This chain joins TRBV20-1 and TRBJ2-5; 7 bases fit TRBD1. Germline assignment: CDR1 DFQATT and CDR2 SNEGSKA (reference sequence). The CDR3 consists of 14 residues. V lost 2 bases to trimming and J lost 0 bases; unmatched junction nucleotides: 3. The chain's CDR3 is CSARRGQNQETQYF. The CDR3 DNA reads as TGCAGTGCTAGAAGGGGACAGAACCAAGAGACCCAGTACTTC.

Comment on this clonotype: The junction departs from the called germline gene at one end, perhaps through a read error. The chain carries TRBV27 and TRBJ1-1; D unresolved. This CDR3 has 13 residues. Germline V gene data show CDR1 as MNHEY and CDR2 as SMNVEV (reference sequence). CDR3 sequence (DNA): TGTGCCAGCAGTAGGTACACGAACACTGAAGCTTCCTTT. Its protein is CASSRYTNTEASF.

The chain recombines TRBV6-5 with TRBJ2-4; D is unclear. CDR1 MNHEY and CDR2 SVGAGI come from the germline V gene. The CDR3 consists of 16 residues. Between the trimmed V and J ends, which lost 5 bases and 0 bases, there was a span of 14 bases. The CDR3 is CASSRLATLAKNIQYF. The CDR3 coding sequence is TGTGCCAGCAGTAGACTTGCTACCCTAGCCAAAAACATTCAGTACTTC.

This CDR3 is CASSLAASGGGYEQFF. The DNA of the CDR3 is TGTGCCAGCAGCTTAGCGGCTAGCGGGGGAGGCTATGAGCAGTTCTTC. The chain couples TRBV7-2 to TRBJ2-5, with 10 bases identical to TRBD2. The J call may not be correct, given that the DNA end is closer to TRBJ2-1. CDR1 is SGHTA and CDR2 is FQGNSA in the germline V gene. The CDR3 sequence is 16 residues long.

This clonotype was picked up a small number of times. This chain uses TRBV6-6 with TRBJ2-1, with D perhaps being TRBD1 or TRBD2 (5 bases each). V lost 6 bases and J lost 2, with 14 bases in between. From germline, CDR1 is MNHNY and CDR2 SVGAGI (reference sequence). The CDR3 sequence is 15 residues long. The CDR3: CASRLRDQAYNEQFF. The CDR3 coding sequence is TGTGCCAGCAGACTCCGGGACCAAGCCTACAATGAGCAGTTCTTC.

The J gene is TRBJ2-3, the V gene TRBV24-1; TRBD1 is a possible D gene (6 bases). The germline gives CDR1 KGHDR, CDR2 SFDVKD. V lost 7 bases and J 2 bases, leaving 15 bases between the germline ends. There are 15 residues in the CDR3. The CDR3 DNA is TGTGCCACCAGGGCCGGGGACAAAATCACAGATACGCAGTATTTT. This encodes CATRAGDKITDTQYF.

The chain employs TRBV29-1 and TRBJ2-7; D is possibly TRBD1 (6 bases). The length of the CDR3 is 14 residues. The V end was cut by 1 base, the J end by 3 bases, with 13 bases between. Germline CDR1 SQVTM, CDR2 ANQGSEA. CDR3 amino acids: CSVEGRGSGYEQYF. CDR3 coding DNA: TGCAGCGTTGAAGGTAGGGGGAGCGGCTACGAGCAGTACTTC.

This clonotype was found a few times. The rearrangement uses TRBV20-1 and TRBJ2-5; D might be TRBD1 (5 bases). The DNA end favors TRBJ2-7, so the J call may be wrong. CDR3 length: 12 amino acids. The germline V gene encodes CDR1 DFQATT and CDR2 SNEGSKA (reference sequence). Written as DNA, the CDR3 is TGCAGTGCTAGAGGCTGGGGCGACGAGCAGTACTTC. Translating gives CSARGWGDEQYF.

This rearrangement joins TRBV4-2 to TRBJ1-6, with 8 bases lining up with TRBD1. This CDR3 is 15 amino acids long. The germline CDR1 and CDR2 sequences are LGHNA and YNFKEQ. V was clipped by 4 bases and J by 6 bases; unmatched bases: 5. The CDR3 is CASSPHRGSNSPLHF. CDR3 nucleotides: TGTGCCAGCAGCCCTCACAGGGGGTCTAATTCACCCCTCCACTTT.

This clonotype was picked up one time. The chain uses TRBV28 and TRBJ2-7; D gene ambiguous. The V gene lost 4 bases and the J gene lost 5 bases, with 12 bases spanning the gap. CDR1 and CDR2 (germline): MDHEN, SYDVKM. This CDR3 has 13 amino acids. CDR3 DNA: TGTGCCAGCAGTTCGACACAAAGGGACGAGCAGTACTTC. Amino acid sequence: CASSSTQRDEQYF.

V usage is TRBV7-8 and J usage is TRBJ2-5, with TRBD2 matching 12 bases. The CDR3 sequence is 17 residues long. V gave up 3 bases and J gave up 1 base; unmatched junction bases: 6. Germline V lookup: CDR1 SGHVS, CDR2 FQNEAQ. This CDR3 is CASSLDTSGGIQETQYF. CDR3 sequence (DNA): TGTGCCAGCAGCTTGGATACTAGCGGGGGGATCCAAGAGACCCAGTACTTC.

The chain is built from TRBV28 and TRBJ2-5, with D perhaps matching TRBD1 (7 bases). The DNA end favors TRBJ2-1, so the J call may be wrong. CDR3 length: 15 amino acids. In germline, CDR1 is MDHEN, CDR2 SYDVKM. The CDR3: CASSSGGLSGNEQFF. CDR3 nucleotide sequence: TGTGCCAGCAGTTCAGGGGGGTTAAGCGGGAATGAGCAGTTCTTC.

The chain uses TRBV7-9 and TRBJ2-2; D may be TRBD2 (6 bases). The CDR3 sequence is 12 residues long. The germline V and J ends were trimmed by 11 bases and 5 bases, with 12 bases remaining between them. Germline CDR1 and CDR2: SEHNR and FQNEAQ (reference sequence). CDR3 nucleotide sequence: TGTGCCCGCCGGAGGGATACCGGGGAGCTGTTTTTT. Its protein product is CARRRDTGELFF.

This clonotype has ten or more counts. The chain links TRBV3-1 to TRBJ2-1, with 7 bases matching TRBD2. Germline assignment: CDR1 LGHDT and CDR2 YNNKEL (reference sequence). The CDR3 sequence is 14 residues long. The V and J ends lost 0 bases and 7 bases, in that order; junction bases with no gene match: 3. Here the CDR3 reads CASSQDGGRNEQFF. The CDR3, as DNA: TGTGCCAGCAGCCAAGATGGCGGGAGAAATGAGCAGTTCTTC.

The sample holds a few counts of this clonotype. V and J are TRBV15 and TRBJ2-2, with D perhaps matching TRBD2 (5 bases). The CDR3 runs 15 residues. V was pared by 3 bases and J by 2 bases, with 10 bases between. The germline V gene has CDR1 LNHNV and CDR2 YYDKDF (reference sequence). Written as DNA, the CDR3 is TGTGCCACCAGCAGCGGACTTTCAAACACCGGGGAGCTGTTTTTT. Residues: CATSSGLSNTGELFF.

The gene calls are TRBV29-1 and TRBJ2-3, with 13 bases matching TRBD2. This CDR3 comprises 16 residues. The germline V gene has CDR1 SQVTM and CDR2 ANQGSEA. Unmatched junction bases numbered 8, after V lost 6 bases and J lost 2 bases. The CDR3 reads CSVRRTSGRYTDTQYF. The CDR3 coding sequence is TGCAGCGTCCGAAGGACTAGCGGGAGATACACAGATACGCAGTATTTT.

The chain employs TRBV12-3 or TRBV12-4 and TRBJ2-6, with a possible D match to TRBD1 (6 bases). Trimming pared 6 bases from V and 4 bases from J, leaving 7 bases between. This CDR3 comprises 13 residues. The CDR3 bases are TGTGCCAGCAGACAGGGCGGGGCCAACGTCCTGACTTTC. This sequence encodes CASRQGGANVLTF.

The V call is TRBV15, the J call TRBJ2-4, with TRBD2 as a possible D gene (5 bases). Germline V gene lookup returns CDR1 LNHNV and CDR2 YYDKDF (reference sequence). The CDR3 is made up of 14 amino acids. V shed 1 base and J shed 8 bases, with 12 bases lying between them. Written as DNA, the CDR3 is TGTGCCACCAGCAGAGCCGAGGGTCGGGACATTCAGTACTTC. It is translated as CATSRAEGRDIQYF.